The 30 T cell receptor beta chains below all came from one sample that was sequenced in a study of blood T cell repertoires in COVID-19. Sequenced by immunoSEQ multiplex PCR; TCRdb stores in-frame clones only, minus some. Here the sample spans approximately 350,000 clones, around nine tenths being singletons. The sequencing input was peripheral blood. The source is a woman between 18 and 29 years old who had recovered from COVID-19.

The chain is built from TRBV30 and TRBJ2-5; possible D gene TRBD1, 5 bases. Germline CDR1 reads GTSNPN; CDR2 reads SVGIG (reference sequence). CDR3 length equals 13 residues. The V end lost 0 bases, the J end lost 2 bases, and 7 bases lay between the germline ends. CDR3 nucleotide sequence: TGTGCCTGGAGTGTAGGGGCTCAAGAGACCCAGTACTTC. It translates to CAWSVGAQETQYF. Supplemented by reference TRBV30 and TRBJ2-5, the full variable domain reads SQTIHQWPATLVQPVGSPLSLECTVEGTSNPNLYWYRQAAGRGLQLLFYSVGIGQISSEVPQNLSASRPQDRQFILSSKKLLLSDSGFYLCAWSVGAQETQYFGPGTRLLVL.

This clone was seen once. V usage is TRBV5-1 and J usage is TRBJ1-1; D ambiguous. This CDR3 has 14 amino acids. V lost 3 bases and J 5 bases, leaving 14 bases between the germline ends. Germline V gene sequence: CDR1 SGHRS, CDR2 YFSETQ. Written as DNA, the CDR3 is TGCGCCAGCAGCTCATCTAACACAGCAACTGAAGCTTTCTTT. It yields the protein CASSSSNTATEAFF. The entire variable domain, with the rest obtained from reference TRBV5-1 and TRBJ1-1, is as follows: KAGVTQTPRYLIKTRGQQVTLSCSPISGHRSVSWYQQTPGQGLQFLFEYFSETQRNKGNFPGRFSGRQFSNSRSEMNVSTLELGDSALYLCASSSSNTATEAFFGQGTRLTVV.

The chain is built from TRBV5-1 and TRBJ1-5, with TRBD1 identical over 11 bases. The germline V gene has CDR1 SGHRS and CDR2 YFSETQ. J was trimmed by 3 bases and V by 4 bases; bases with no gene match: 6. This CDR3 contains 16 residues. Here the CDR3 DNA reads TGCGCCAGCAGCCCAGGGACAGGGGGAGACAATCAGCCCCAGCATTTT. Protein product: CASSPGTGGDNQPQHF.

This sequence joins TRBV29-1 and TRBJ1-1, with D uncertain. This CDR3 is 13 amino acids long. The V gene's germline CDR1 is SQVTM and CDR2 ANQGSEA. The V end was cut by 3 bases, the J end by 0 bases, with 8 bases between. The CDR3 loop is CSVEGDMNTEAFF. The CDR3 DNA reads as TGCAGCGTTGAGGGAGATATGAACACTGAAGCTTTCTTT.

This clone appeared a single time. The chain joins TRBV10-1 to TRBJ1-6; 7 bases align to TRBD1. V lost 7 bases to trimming and J lost 7 bases; unmatched junction nucleotides: 4. Germline CDR1 reads WNHNN; CDR2 reads SYGVQD (reference sequence). This CDR3 contains 13 residues. The chain's CDR3 is CASKGTENSPLHF. DNA of the CDR3: TGCGCCAGCAAAGGGACAGAAAATTCACCCCTCCACTTT.

This clone was recorded only once. The V gene is TRBV28, the J gene TRBJ1-2; 7 bases are a match to TRBD1. The CDR3 has 14 residues. V shed 4 bases, J shed 0 bases, and the junction held 2 bases outside the gene matches. The germline V gene has CDR1 MDHEN and CDR2 SYDVKM. For the CDR3, the DNA is TGTGCCAGCAGTTCAGACAGGGCTAACTATGGCTACACCTTC. Translation gives CASSSDRANYGYTF.

The rearrangement uses TRBV11-2 and TRBJ1-2, with 9 bases identical to TRBD1. Looked up from germline, CDR1 is SGHAT and CDR2 is FQNNGV. The CDR3 runs 15 residues. V was clipped by 1 base and J by 7 bases; unmatched bases: 7. The CDR3 bases are TGTGCCAGCAGCTTAGGGGGGACAGGGTCTCGTGGCTACACCTTC. The encoded protein is CASSLGGTGSRGYTF.

The chain combines TRBV11-3 with TRBJ2-3; weak D call: TRBD1 (6 bases). This CDR3 is built from 14 residues. Germline V gene lookup returns CDR1 SGHNT and CDR2 YENEEA. V shed 4 bases and J shed 0 bases, with 8 bases lying between them. The CDR3 sequence: CASSSGQSTDTQYF. CDR3 in DNA: TGTGCCAGCAGCTCCGGACAGAGCACAGATACGCAGTATTTT.

Notes on this clone: Mismatch with germline at one junction end may stem from a read error. This chain uses TRBV6-6 with TRBJ2-1; 11 bases match TRBD2. CDR3 length: 12 amino acids. CDR1 and CDR2 from the germline V gene are MNHNY and SVGAGI (reference sequence). CDR3 in amino acids: CASSLTSGRGVF. In DNA form, the CDR3 reads TGTGCCAGCAGCCTAACTAGCGGGAGAGGGGTCTTC.

The rearrangement uses TRBV6-1 and TRBJ2-7; 13 nucleotides align to TRBD2. This CDR3 has 21 residues. In germline, CDR1 is MNHNS, CDR2 SASEGT. Trimming at V came to 1 base and at J to 3 bases, leaving 18 bases not matched to a gene. The CDR3 sequence is CASSEGTSGSQPAPYYYEQYV. Written as DNA, the CDR3 is TGTGCCAGCAGTGAAGGGACTAGCGGGAGTCAACCTGCCCCCTACTACTACGAGCAGTACGTC.

The CDR3 is CASSYRGGWVRENTEAFF. The CDR3 nucleotides are TGTGCCAGCAGTTACAGGGGGGGTTGGGTTCGCGAGAACACTGAAGCTTTCTTT. The chain is built from TRBV6-2 or TRBV6-3 and TRBJ1-1, with D possibly TRBD1 on 6 matching bases. The V end was cut by 2 bases, the J end by 1 base, with 20 bases between. CDR3 length: 18 amino acids. The germline V gene has CDR1 MNHEY and CDR2 SVGEGT.

This clone has only one observation. The CDR3 nucleotides read TGTGCCTGGAGTGTAAGCAGGGGCCCATGGAACACTGAAGCTTTCTTT. Its protein product is CAWSVSRGPWNTEAFF. This chain links TRBV30 with TRBJ1-1; D may be TRBD1 (6 bases). The CDR3 contains 16 residues. V lost 0 bases and J lost 1, with 15 bases in between. The germline V gene encodes CDR1 GTSNPN and CDR2 SVGIG (reference sequence).

The chain employs TRBV19 and TRBJ2-1, with 7 bases matching TRBD2. This CDR3 is built from 15 residues. Germline values: CDR1 LNHDA, CDR2 SQIVND (reference sequence). The V gene end was trimmed by 1 base and the J gene end by 9 bases; junction bases not matched to a gene: 9. The CDR3 region has the DNA TGTGCCAGTAGTATAGCGGGAGGAGCAAAGGGTGAGCAGTTCTTC. It translates to CASSIAGGAKGEQFF.

This chain uses TRBV18 with TRBJ2-7; TRBD1 is a possible D gene (6 bases). The germline V gene has CDR1 KGHSH and CDR2 LQKENI. This CDR3 comprises 13 residues. Trimming removed 6 bases at V and 6 bases at J, with 15 bases between. CDR3 in DNA: TGTGCCAGCTCTCCGACAGGAGGTAGCGAGCAGTACGTC. It encodes CASSPTGGSEQYV.

The CDR3 loop reads CASSYRDREEGNDNSPLHF. DNA for the CDR3: TGTGCCAGCTCATACCGGGACAGGGAGGAAGGGAACGATAATTCACCCCTCCACTTT. J is TRBJ1-6 and V is TRBV18, with 9 bases matching TRBD1. The germline gives CDR1 KGHSH, CDR2 LQKENI. The V gene end was trimmed by 5 bases and the J gene end by 5 bases; junction bases not matched to a gene: 16. The CDR3 is 19 residues long.

J is TRBJ1-5 and V is TRBV27; D is unclear. Germline CDR1 MNHEY, CDR2 SMNVEV (reference sequence). Trimming cost V 2 bases and J 7 bases, with 9 bases left between them. The CDR3 covers 13 residues. CDR3 sequence: CASSLGGRQPQHF. CDR3 sequence (DNA): TGTGCCAGCAGTTTAGGTGGCCGACAGCCCCAGCATTTT.

Written as DNA, the CDR3 is TGCGCCAGCAGTTCCCATTACACCGGGGAGCTGTTTTTT. It encodes CASSSHYTGELFF. The V call is TRBV10-1, the J call TRBJ2-2; D not resolved. Deletions cut 5 bases from V and 3 bases from J, with 7 bases between. The germline V gene has CDR1 WNHNN and CDR2 SYGVQD (reference sequence). The CDR3 consists of 13 residues.

V is TRBV7-9 and J is TRBJ2-5, with D maybe TRBD1 (6 bases). Per the germline V gene, CDR1 is SEHNR and CDR2 is FQNEAQ (reference sequence). The CDR3 is 16 amino acids. Deletions cut 5 bases from V and 4 bases from J, with 20 bases between. The DNA of the CDR3 is TGTGCCAGCAGCCCCCGTGGGGGCCCGAAGGTAGAGACCCAGTACTTC. Amino acids: CASSPRGGPKVETQYF.

The rearrangement uses TRBV5-1 and TRBJ2-1; no firm D call. The CDR3 has 13 amino acids. Trimming shortened V by 4 bases and J by 10 bases, and 15 bases separated the two germline ends. Germline V gene data show CDR1 as SGHRS and CDR2 as YFSETQ. The CDR3 region has the DNA TGCGCCAGCAGCGCGACTGGAGAAGGAGAGCAGTTCTTC. It translates to CASSATGEGEQFF.

This clone has just one count. The rearrangement joins TRBV27 to TRBJ2-1; 14 bases align to TRBD2. J gave up 6 bases and V 4 bases, and 5 bases lay outside the gene matches. The CDR3 runs 16 residues. CDR1 MNHEY and CDR2 SMNVEV come from the germline V gene (reference sequence). This chain's CDR3 is CASSSRLAGGVNEQFF. DNA for the CDR3: TGTGCCAGCAGTTCCCGACTAGCGGGAGGGGTCAATGAGCAGTTCTTC.

The chain combines TRBV30 with TRBJ2-5; 12 bases fit TRBD2. CDR1 and CDR2 (germline): GTSNPN, SVGIG (reference sequence). The CDR3 has 17 residues. V gave up 0 bases and J gave up 2 bases; unmatched junction bases: 7. CDR3 loop: CAWSVIKLAGGQETQYF. The CDR3 bases are TGTGCCTGGAGTGTTATTAAACTAGCGGGAGGACAAGAGACCCAGTACTTC.

The DNA for the CDR3 is TGTGCCAGCAGCTGGGGCACAGGAGATACCTACGAGCAGTACGTC. This codes for CASSWGTGDTYEQYV. The chain links TRBV7-9 to TRBJ2-7, with D perhaps TRBD1 (5 bases). Trimming took 4 bases from V and 2 from J, leaving 15 bases between them. Germline V gene lookup returns CDR1 SEHNR and CDR2 FQNEAQ (reference sequence). The CDR3 length is 15 residues.

The chain uses TRBV6-5 and TRBJ2-3; tentatively, D is TRBD2 (6 bases). From germline, CDR1 is MNHEY and CDR2 SVGAGI. The ends were cut back, 6 bases at V and 2 bases at J, with 15 bases in the middle. This CDR3 comprises 15 residues. The CDR3 protein is CASSLGGTPTDTQYF. The CDR3 nucleotides are TGTGCCAGCAGCCTTGGGGGGACGCCCACAGATACGCAGTATTTT.

The chain couples TRBV10-3 to TRBJ2-2; D perhaps matches TRBD1 (7 bases). The V and J ends lost 7 bases and 0 bases respectively, with 9 bases between them. This CDR3 spans 14 amino acids. Germline-derived CDR1 and CDR2 are ENHRY and SYGVKD. The DNA of the CDR3 is TGTGCCATCACAGGGGGGACGAACACCGGGGAGCTGTTTTTT. It codes for CAITGGTNTGELFF.

The rearrangement links TRBV18 to TRBJ2-7; 10 bases agree with TRBD2. The CDR3 spans 14 residues. Germline V gene lookup returns CDR1 KGHSH and CDR2 LQKENI. The J segment lost 6 bases and the V segment lost 1 base, leaving 3 bases of the junction unmatched. The CDR3 DNA is TGTGCCAGCTCACCACAGCGGGAGGGCCGCGAGCAGTACGTC. Amino acids: CASSPQREGREQYV.

This chain uses TRBV19 with TRBJ1-5; 8 bases are a match to TRBD1. In germline, CDR1 is LNHDA, CDR2 SQIVND (reference sequence). V lost 3 bases and J lost 2; bases outside the gene matches: 6. This CDR3 spans 16 amino acids. The CDR3 protein is CASSIQGARGNQPQHF. CDR3 sequence (DNA): TGTGCCAGTAGTATTCAGGGGGCGAGAGGCAATCAGCCCCAGCATTTT.

The chain uses TRBV25-1 and TRBJ1-1; 7 bases agree with TRBD1. The CDR3 totals 14 residues. V was clipped by 3 bases and J by 1 base; unmatched bases: 2. The germline V gene encodes CDR1 MGHDK and CDR2 SYGVNS. The CDR3 DNA follows: TGTGCCAGCAGTGACCGACAGGGGAACACTGAAGCTTTCTTT. This sequence encodes CASSDRQGNTEAFF. The full variable domain, its missing parts supplied by reference TRBV25-1 and TRBJ1-1, is EADIYQTPRYLVIGTGKKITLECSQTMGHDKMYWYQQDPGMELHLIHYSYGVNSTEKGDLSSESTVSRIRTEHFPLTLESARPSHTSQYLCASSDRQGNTEAFFGQGTRLTVV.

The genes are TRBV6-2 or TRBV6-3 and TRBJ2-1; tentative D call: TRBD2 (6 bases). The CDR3 contains 14 residues. Germline CDR1 is MNHEY and CDR2 is SVGEGT. The V end lost 5 bases, the J end lost 7 bases, and 15 bases lay between the germline ends. The CDR3 protein is CASSDASVRNEQFF. CDR3 DNA sequence: TGTGCCAGCAGTGACGCTAGCGTGAGGAATGAGCAGTTCTTC.

On this clone: The sample holds other DNA sequences that translate to the same CDR3. The chain employs TRBV5-1 and TRBJ1-2, with 8 bases fitting TRBD1. The CDR3 length is 15 residues. Losses at the gene ends were 0 bases for V and 2 bases for J; bases not matched to a gene: 3. Germline assignment: CDR1 SGHRS and CDR2 YFSETQ. The CDR3 sequence is CASSLGQGANYGYTF. CDR3 coding DNA: TGCGCCAGCAGCTTGGGGCAGGGGGCGAACTATGGCTACACCTTC.

The V call is TRBV6-6, the J call TRBJ1-4; 7 bases fit TRBD1. CDR1 MNHNY and CDR2 SVGAGI come from the germline V gene (reference sequence). Trimming at V came to 6 bases and at J to 3 bases, leaving 10 bases not matched to a gene. There are 16 residues in the CDR3. CDR3 region: CASSSVQGLSNEKLFF. As DNA, the CDR3 is TGTGCCAGCAGCTCTGTACAGGGGCTATCTAATGAAAAACTGTTTTTT.